The 3 T cell receptor beta chains below all came from one sample that was sequenced in a study of control samples from healthy donors and cancer patients. Profiling relied on immunoSEQ multiplex PCR, and the TCRdb table lists in-frame clones only, not all of them. The table lists roughly 86,000 clones, 90% of them singletons. Sequencing was carried out using blood. These receptors all stem from a woman between 18 and 30 years old in good health.

The J gene is TRBJ2-5, the V gene TRBV5-1; 13 bases align to TRBD2. The germline V gene has CDR1 SGHRS and CDR2 YFSETQ. CDR3 length: 15 residues. With V trimmed by 2 bases and J by 5 bases, 3 bases remained unmatched. The CDR3 loop is CASSLTSGGEETQYF. As DNA, the CDR3 is TGCGCCAGCAGCTTAACTAGCGGGGGGGAGGAGACCCAGTACTTC.

CDR3 in amino acids: CASRGRPSYEQYF. The CDR3 DNA follows: TGTGCCAGCCGGGGCAGGCCCTCCTACGAGCAGTACTTC. This chain connects TRBV25-1 to TRBJ2-7; either TRBD1 or TRBD2 may fit D (5 bases each). V lost 8 bases to trimming and J lost 0 bases, with 11 bases between them. Germline lookup yields CDR1 MGHDK and CDR2 SYGVNS. The CDR3 is 13 amino acids.

In this sample, this clone turned up a few times. The chain employs TRBV9 and TRBJ2-7, with TRBD1 identical over 7 bases. V gave up 2 bases and J gave up 2 bases; unmatched junction bases: 7. This CDR3 region has 15 residues. CDR1 SGDLS and CDR2 YYNGEE come from the germline V gene. The CDR3 bases are TGTGCCAGCAGCGTCCGGGACAGCGTCCCCTACGAGCAGTACTTC. Translated: CASSVRDSVPYEQYF. The complete variable domain, with remaining parts taken from reference TRBV9 and TRBJ2-7, reads DSGVTQTPKHLITATGQRVTLRCSPRSGDLSVYWYQQSLDQGLQFLIQYYNGEERAKGNILERFSAQQFPDLHSELNLSSLELGDSALYFCASSVRDSVPYEQYFGPGTRLTVT.